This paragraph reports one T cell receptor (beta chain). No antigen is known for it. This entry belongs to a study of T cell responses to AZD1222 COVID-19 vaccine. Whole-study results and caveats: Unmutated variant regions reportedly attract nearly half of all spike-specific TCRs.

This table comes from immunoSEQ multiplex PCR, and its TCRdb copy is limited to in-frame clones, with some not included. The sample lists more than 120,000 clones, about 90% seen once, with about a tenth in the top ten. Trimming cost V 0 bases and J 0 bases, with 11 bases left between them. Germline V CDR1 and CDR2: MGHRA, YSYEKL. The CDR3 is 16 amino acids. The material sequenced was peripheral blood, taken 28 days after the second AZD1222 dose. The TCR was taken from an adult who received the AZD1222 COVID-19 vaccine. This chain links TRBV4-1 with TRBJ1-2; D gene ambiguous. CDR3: CASSQDRGRSNYGYTF. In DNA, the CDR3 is TGCGCCAGCAGCCAAGATCGGGGTAGATCTAACTATGGCTACACCTTC.